The rows below give T cell receptor beta chains drawn from one sample of a study of blood T cell repertoires in COVID-19. Generated by immunoSEQ multiplex PCR, the TCRdb table keeps only in-frame clones and is missing some. The sample lists some 150,000 clones, around 82% occurring once. Sequenced sample: peripheral blood. Every receptor here comes from a man in his sixties with acute or convalescent COVID-19. Each CDR3 is given with its conserved first and last residue. A D gene is named only where the DNA matches it firmly. The size field is filled for only some rows; it gives once, few, many or a size class.

CDR3 protein: CASSMSLLAGYNEQFF
CDR3 DNA: TGTGCCAGTAGTATGTCTCTCCTAGCGGGTTACAATGAGCAGTTCTTC
J gene: TRBJ2-1
D gene: TRBD2
clone size: .
V gene: TRBV19

CDR3 protein: CASSSTGEETQYF
CDR3 DNA: TGCGCCAGCAGCTCGACAGGGGAAGAGACCCAGTACTTC
J gene: TRBJ2-5
D gene: TRBD1
clone size: .
V gene: TRBV5-1

CDR3 protein: CASSLGTGLNYYEQYF
CDR3 DNA: TGCGCCAGCAGCTTGGGGACAGGCTTAAATTACTACGAGCAGTACTTC
J gene: TRBJ2-7
D gene: TRBD1
clone size: once
V gene: TRBV5-1

CDR3 protein: CASSPRLNEKLFF
CDR3 DNA: TGTGCCAGCAGTCCCCGACTTAATGAAAAACTGTTTTTT
J gene: TRBJ1-4
D gene: .
clone size: .
V gene: TRBV27

CDR3 protein: CSAWDFYEQYF
CDR3 DNA: TGCAGTGCGTGGGACTTTTACGAGCAGTACTTC
J gene: TRBJ2-7
D gene: .
clone size: .
V gene: TRBV20-1

CDR3 protein: CASSISLAGTYEQYF
CDR3 DNA: TGTGCCAGTAGTATTTCTCTAGCGGGTACCTACGAGCAGTACTTC
J gene: TRBJ2-7
D gene: TRBD2
clone size: .
V gene: TRBV19

CDR3 protein: CASRASQGAHTF
CDR3 DNA: TGTGCCAGCAGAGCCTCACAGGGGGCGCATACCTTC
J gene: TRBJ1-2
D gene: TRBD1
clone size: .
V gene: TRBV6-5

CDR3 protein: CASRPGQGYEQYF
CDR3 DNA: TGTGCCAGCAGACCAGGACAGGGCTACGAGCAGTACTTC
J gene: TRBJ2-7
D gene: TRBD1
clone size: .
V gene: TRBV6-5

CDR3 protein: CAWSVPGESGNTIYF
CDR3 DNA: TGTGCCTGGAGTGTACCAGGGGAATCTGGAAACACCATATATTTT
J gene: TRBJ1-3
D gene: .
clone size: .
V gene: TRBV30

CDR3 protein: CASSYSSQRGLAKNIQYF
CDR3 DNA: TGTGCCAGCAGTTACTCGTCCCAAAGGGGGCTGGCCAAAAACATTCAGTACTTC
J gene: TRBJ2-4
D gene: TRBD1
clone size: .
V gene: TRBV6-2/TRBV6-3

CDR3 protein: CASNQEGGSNYGYTF
CDR3 DNA: TGTGCCAGCAACCAGGAAGGGGGATCTAACTATGGCTACACCTTC
J gene: TRBJ1-2
D gene: .
clone size: .
V gene: TRBV2

CDR3 protein: CASSLSTGTSGRLYNEQFF
CDR3 DNA: TGCGCCAGCAGCTTAAGTACCGGGACTAGCGGGAGGCTCTACAATGAGCAGTTCTTC
J gene: TRBJ2-1
D gene: TRBD2
clone size: .
V gene: TRBV5-1

CDR3 protein: CASSETSGAYNEQFF
CDR3 DNA: TGTGCCAGCAGTGAAACTAGCGGTGCCTACAATGAGCAGTTCTTC
J gene: TRBJ2-1
D gene: TRBD2
clone size: .
V gene: TRBV6-1

CDR3 protein: CASSSTGTGGAGANVLTF
CDR3 DNA: TGTGCCAGCAGCTCTACTGGGACAGGGGGCGCTGGGGCCAACGTCCTGACTTTC
J gene: TRBJ2-6
D gene: TRBD1
clone size: .
V gene: TRBV9

CDR3 protein: CASSLDSSGNTIYF
CDR3 DNA: TGTGCCAGCAGCTTGGACAGCTCTGGAAACACCATATATTTT
J gene: TRBJ1-3
D gene: .
clone size: .
V gene: TRBV5-4

CDR3 protein: CASSIDSADTQYF
CDR3 DNA: TGTGCCAGTAGTATAGACAGTGCAGATACGCAGTATTTT
J gene: TRBJ2-3
D gene: .
clone size: .
V gene: TRBV19